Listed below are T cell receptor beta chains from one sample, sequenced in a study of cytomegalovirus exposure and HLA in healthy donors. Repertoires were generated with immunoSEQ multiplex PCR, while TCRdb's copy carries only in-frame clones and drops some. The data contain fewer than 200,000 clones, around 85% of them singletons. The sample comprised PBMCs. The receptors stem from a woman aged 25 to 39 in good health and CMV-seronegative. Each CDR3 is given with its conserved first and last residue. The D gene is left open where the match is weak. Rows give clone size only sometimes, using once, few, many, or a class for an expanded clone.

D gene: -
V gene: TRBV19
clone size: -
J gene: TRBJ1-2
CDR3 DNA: TGTGCCAGTAGTACCTACGAGACAATTAACTATGGCTACACCTTC
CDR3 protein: CASSTYETINYGYTF

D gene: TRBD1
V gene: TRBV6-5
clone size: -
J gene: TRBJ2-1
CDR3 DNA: TGTGCCAGCAGTTACGAGGGGGCGTACAATGAGCAGTTCTTC
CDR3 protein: CASSYEGAYNEQFF

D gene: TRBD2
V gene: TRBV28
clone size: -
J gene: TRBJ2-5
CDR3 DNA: TGTGCCAGCAGTTTATGGCAGGGAGGGAAATTAGAGACCCAGTACTTC
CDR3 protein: CASSLWQGGKLETQYF

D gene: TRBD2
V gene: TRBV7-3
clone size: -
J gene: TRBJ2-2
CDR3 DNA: TGTGCCAGCAGCTTAAGACTAGCGGGAGAGTCCGGGGAGCTGTTTTTT
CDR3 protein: CASSLRLAGESGELFF

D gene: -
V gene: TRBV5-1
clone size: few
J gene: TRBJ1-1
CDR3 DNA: TGCGCCAGCAGCTCGACAGGAAAGGCTGGAGCTTTCTTT
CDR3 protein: CASSSTGKAGAFF

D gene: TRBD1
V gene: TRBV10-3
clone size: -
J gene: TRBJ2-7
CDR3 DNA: TGTGCCACCGCGGGACAGGGGGATCCCTACGAGCAGTACTTC
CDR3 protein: CATAGQGDPYEQYF

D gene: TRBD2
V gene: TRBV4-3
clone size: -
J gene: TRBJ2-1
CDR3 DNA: TGCGCCAGCAGCCCCCGTAGGGTAGCGGGGGTTTACAATGAGCAGTTCTTC
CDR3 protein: CASSPRRVAGVYNEQFF

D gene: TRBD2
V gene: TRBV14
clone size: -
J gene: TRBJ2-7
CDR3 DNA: TGTGCCAGCAGCCAAGGGCGGGAGGGCTACGAGCAGTACTTC
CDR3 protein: CASSQGREGYEQYF

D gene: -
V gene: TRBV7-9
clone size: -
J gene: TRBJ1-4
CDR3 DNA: TGTGCCAGCGGCATCGTTGCAACTAATGAAAAACTGTTTTTT
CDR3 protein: CASGIVATNEKLFF

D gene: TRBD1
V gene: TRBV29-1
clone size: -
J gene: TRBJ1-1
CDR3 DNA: TGCAGCTTCTCCAGGGGGCTTAATGAAGCTTTCTTT
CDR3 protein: CSFSRGLNEAFF

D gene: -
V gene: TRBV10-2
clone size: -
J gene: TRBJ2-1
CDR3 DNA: TGCGCCAGCCTCCCGTTGGTGCCCGGGGCCTACAATGAGCAGTTCTTC
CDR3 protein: CASLPLVPGAYNEQFF

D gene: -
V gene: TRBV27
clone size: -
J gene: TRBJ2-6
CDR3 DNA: TGTGCCAGCAGTATCCCCCTCCGACACTCTGGGGCCAACGTCCTGACTTTC
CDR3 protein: CASSIPLRHSGANVLTF

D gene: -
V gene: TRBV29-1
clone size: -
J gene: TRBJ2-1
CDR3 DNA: TGCAGCGCCGTAGTCCACAATGAGCAGTTCTTC
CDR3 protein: CSAVVHNEQFF

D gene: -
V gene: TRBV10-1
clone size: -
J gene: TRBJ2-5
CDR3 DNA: TGCGCCAGCAGTCACGGGGACTCAGAGACCCAGTACTTC
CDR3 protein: CASSHGDSETQYF

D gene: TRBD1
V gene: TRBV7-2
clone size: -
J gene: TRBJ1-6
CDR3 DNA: TGTGCCAGCAGCTTAGTTGGACAGGGGGGTGATAATTCACCCCTCCACTTT
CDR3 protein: CASSLVGQGGDNSPLHF

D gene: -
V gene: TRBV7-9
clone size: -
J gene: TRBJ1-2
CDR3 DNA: TGTGCCAGCAGCCGCCACGGTAGCGCACACTATGGCTACACCTTC
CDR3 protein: CASSRHGSAHYGYTF

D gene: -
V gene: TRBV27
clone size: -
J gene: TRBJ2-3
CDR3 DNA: TGTGCCAGCAGGGGGCTAGGGGGCACAGATACGCAGTATTTT
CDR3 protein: CASRGLGGTDTQYF

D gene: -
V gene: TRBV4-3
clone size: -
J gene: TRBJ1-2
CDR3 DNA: TGCGCCAGCAGCCAAGATCGGGCAGGGTACTATGGCTACACCTTC
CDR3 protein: CASSQDRAGYYGYTF

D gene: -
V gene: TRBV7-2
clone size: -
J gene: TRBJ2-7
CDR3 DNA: TGTGCCAGCAGCTTAGAGGTTGTGGCGGGCTACGAGCAGTACTTC
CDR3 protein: CASSLEVVAGYEQYF

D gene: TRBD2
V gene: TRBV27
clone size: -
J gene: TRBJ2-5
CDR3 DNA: TGTGCCAGCAGTTCCGATCTAGCGGGTCGGAGAGAGACCCAGTACTTC
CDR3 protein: CASSSDLAGRRETQYF

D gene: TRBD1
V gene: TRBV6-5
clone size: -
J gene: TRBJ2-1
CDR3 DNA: TGTGCCAGCGCGGCGATACAGGGGAGTGAGCAGTTCTTC
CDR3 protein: CASAAIQGSEQFF

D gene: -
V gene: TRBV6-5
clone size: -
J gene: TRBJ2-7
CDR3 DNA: TGTGCCAGCAGTTTGAGTCGGTTCTACGAGCAGTACTTC
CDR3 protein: CASSLSRFYEQYF

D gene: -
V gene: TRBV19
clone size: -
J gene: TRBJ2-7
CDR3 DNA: TGTGCCAGTAGTTTTCAGACAGGAGTCGGCGAGCAGTACTTC
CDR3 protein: CASSFQTGVGEQYF

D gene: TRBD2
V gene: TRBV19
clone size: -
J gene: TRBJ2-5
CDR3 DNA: TGTGCCAGTAGGAAGCGGGGGGACCTCCAAGAGACCCAGTACTTC
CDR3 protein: CASRKRGDLQETQYF

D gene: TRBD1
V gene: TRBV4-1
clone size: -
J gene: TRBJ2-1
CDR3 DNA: TGCGCCAGCACCAGGACAGGGAGCAATGAGCAGTTCTTC
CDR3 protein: CASTRTGSNEQFF

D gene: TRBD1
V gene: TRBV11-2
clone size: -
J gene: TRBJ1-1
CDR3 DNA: TGTGCCAGCAGCTTATCAGGGGGAACTGAAGCTTTCTTT
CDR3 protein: CASSLSGGTEAFF

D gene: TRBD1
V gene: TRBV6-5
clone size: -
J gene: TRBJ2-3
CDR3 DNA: TGTGCCAGCACCCAACAGGGGGCGCAGACAGATACGCAGTATTTT
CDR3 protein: CASTQQGAQTDTQYF

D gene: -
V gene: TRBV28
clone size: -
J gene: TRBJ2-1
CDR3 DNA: TGTGCCAGCAGACCCCTGGGAGACAATGAGCAGTTCTTC
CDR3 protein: CASRPLGDNEQFF

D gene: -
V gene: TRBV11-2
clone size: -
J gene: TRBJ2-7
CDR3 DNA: TGTGCCAGCAGCTCCAGGGTAGGGTTGTACGAGCAGTACTTC
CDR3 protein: CASSSRVGLYEQYF

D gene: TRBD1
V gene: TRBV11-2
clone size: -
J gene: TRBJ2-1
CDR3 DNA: TGTGCCAGCAGCGGGGGGACAGGGGGAATCGATGAGCAGTTCTTC
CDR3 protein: CASSGGTGGIDEQFF

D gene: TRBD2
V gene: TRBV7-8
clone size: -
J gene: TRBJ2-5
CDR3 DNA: TGTGCCAGCAGCCCTACCTGGACTAGCGTGGAGACCCAGTACTTC
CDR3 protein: CASSPTWTSVETQYF

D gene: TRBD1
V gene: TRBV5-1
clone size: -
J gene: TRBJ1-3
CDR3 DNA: TGCGCCAGCAGCTTTCAGGGGGCGACTGGAAACACCATATATTTT
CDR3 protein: CASSFQGATGNTIYF

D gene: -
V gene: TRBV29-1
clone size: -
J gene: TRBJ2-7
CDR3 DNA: TGCAGCGTGGTGTCTAGCGTCTACGAGCAGTACTTC
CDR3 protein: CSVVSSVYEQYF

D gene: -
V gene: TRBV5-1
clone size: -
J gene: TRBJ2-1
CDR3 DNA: TGCGCCAGCAGCTTCAAGGGAGCGGGTGAGCAGTTCTTC
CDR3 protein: CASSFKGAGEQFF

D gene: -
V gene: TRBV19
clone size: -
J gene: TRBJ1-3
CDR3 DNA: TGTGCCAGTATGAGGACAGTCGGAAACACCATATATTTT
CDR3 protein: CASMRTVGNTIYF

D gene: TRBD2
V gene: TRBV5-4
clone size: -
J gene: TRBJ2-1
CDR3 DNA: TGTGCCAGCAGCTCCTTAGCGGGGAGCTCCTACAATGAGCAGTTCTTC
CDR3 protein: CASSSLAGSSYNEQFF

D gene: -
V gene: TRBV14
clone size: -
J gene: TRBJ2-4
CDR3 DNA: TGTGCCAGCAGCCCCGGGGATGCGGACATTCAGTACTTC
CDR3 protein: CASSPGDADIQYF

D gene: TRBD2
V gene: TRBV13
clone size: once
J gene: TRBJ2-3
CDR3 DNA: TGTGCCAGCAGCTACGCCCTAGCGGGAGGGTACACAGATACGCAGTATTTT
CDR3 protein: CASSYALAGGYTDTQYF

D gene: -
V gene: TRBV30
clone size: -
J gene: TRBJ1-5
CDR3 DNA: TGTGCCTGGGGAACGGGACTTACCTCCCCTGAGGGGCTTTATAGCAATCAGCCCCAGCATTTT
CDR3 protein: CAWGTGLTSPEGLYSNQPQHF

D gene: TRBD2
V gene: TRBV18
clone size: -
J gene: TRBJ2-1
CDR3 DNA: TGTGCCAGCTCACCACCGCGGCTAGCGGGGGGAAATGAGCAGTTCTTC
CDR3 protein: CASSPPRLAGGNEQFF

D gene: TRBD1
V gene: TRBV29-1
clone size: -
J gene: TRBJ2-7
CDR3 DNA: TGCAGCGCTGGGACAGGGTTGAGCGAGCAGTACTTC
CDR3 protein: CSAGTGLSEQYF

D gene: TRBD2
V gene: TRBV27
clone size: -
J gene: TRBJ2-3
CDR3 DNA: TGTGCCAGCAGTTTAACTAGCGAAGATACGCAGTATTTT
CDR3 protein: CASSLTSEDTQYF

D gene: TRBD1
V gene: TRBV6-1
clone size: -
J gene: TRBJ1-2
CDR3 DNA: TGTGCCAGCAGGACAGGGTGGGACGGCTACACCTTC
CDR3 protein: CASRTGWDGYTF

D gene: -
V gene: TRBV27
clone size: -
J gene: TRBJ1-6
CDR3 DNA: TGTGCCAGCAGTTTCCAGGCCGACGATAATTCACCCCTCCACTTT
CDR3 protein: CASSFQADDNSPLHF

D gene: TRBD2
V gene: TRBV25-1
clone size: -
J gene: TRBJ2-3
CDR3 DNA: TGTGCCAGCAGTGTACTAGCGGGGGTGAGCACAGATACGCAGTATTTT
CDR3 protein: CASSVLAGVSTDTQYF

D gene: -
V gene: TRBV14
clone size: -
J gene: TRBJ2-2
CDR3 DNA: TGTGCCAGCAGCCAAGAACCTACAGGTCTCGCCGGGGAGCTGTTTTTT
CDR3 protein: CASSQEPTGLAGELFF

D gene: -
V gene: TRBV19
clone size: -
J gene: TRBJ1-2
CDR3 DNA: TGTGCCAGTAGTATCCCCCCAAACTATGGCTACACCTTC
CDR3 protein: CASSIPPNYGYTF

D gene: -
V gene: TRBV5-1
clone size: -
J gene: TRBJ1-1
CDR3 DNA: TGCGCCAGCAGTCGTGACTGGAACACTGAAGCTTTCTTT
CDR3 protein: CASSRDWNTEAFF

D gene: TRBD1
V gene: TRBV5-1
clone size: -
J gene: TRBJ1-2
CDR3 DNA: TGCGCCAGCAGCGAGTCAGGGGGGATCTATGGCTACACCTTC
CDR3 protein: CASSESGGIYGYTF

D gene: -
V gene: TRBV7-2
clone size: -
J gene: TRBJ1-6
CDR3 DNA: TGTGCCAGCAGCTTGGGCCCGTTTAATTCACCCCTCCACTTT
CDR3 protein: CASSLGPFNSPLHF

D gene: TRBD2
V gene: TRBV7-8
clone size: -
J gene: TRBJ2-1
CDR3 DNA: TGTGCCAGCAGCTTAGCCACGATCGGTAGACTAGCTCCCTACAATGAGCAGTTCTTC
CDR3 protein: CASSLATIGRLAPYNEQFF

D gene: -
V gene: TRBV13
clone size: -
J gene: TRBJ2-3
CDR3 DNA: TGTGCCAGCAGCTCACTTAGCACAGATACGCAGTATTTT
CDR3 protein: CASSSLSTDTQYF

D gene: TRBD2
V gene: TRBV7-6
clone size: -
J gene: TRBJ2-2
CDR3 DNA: TGTGCCAGCAGCTTAGCGGCTAGCGGGGGGGTCAACACCGGGGAGCTGTTTTTT
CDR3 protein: CASSLAASGGVNTGELFF

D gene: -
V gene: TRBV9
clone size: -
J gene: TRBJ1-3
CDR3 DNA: TGTGCCAGCAGCGTAGGTAGGGGCTCTGGAAACACCATATATTTT
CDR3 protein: CASSVGRGSGNTIYF

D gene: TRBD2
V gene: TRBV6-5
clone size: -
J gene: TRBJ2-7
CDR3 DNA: TGTGCCAGCACCACCACGGGGGGGCTCCGCTACGAGCAGTACTTC
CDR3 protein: CASTTTGGLRYEQYF